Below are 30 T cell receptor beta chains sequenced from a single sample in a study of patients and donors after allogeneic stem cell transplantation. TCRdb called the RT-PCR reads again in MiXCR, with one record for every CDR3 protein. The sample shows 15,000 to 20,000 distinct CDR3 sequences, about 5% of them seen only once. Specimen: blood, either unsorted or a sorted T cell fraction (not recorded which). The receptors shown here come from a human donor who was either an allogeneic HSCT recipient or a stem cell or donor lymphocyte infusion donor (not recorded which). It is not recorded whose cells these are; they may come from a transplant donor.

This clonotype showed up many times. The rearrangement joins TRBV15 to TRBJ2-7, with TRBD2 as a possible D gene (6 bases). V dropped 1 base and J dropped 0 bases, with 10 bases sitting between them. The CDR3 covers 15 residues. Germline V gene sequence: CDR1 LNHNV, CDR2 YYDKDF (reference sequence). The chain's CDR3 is CATSRGTTRSYEQYF. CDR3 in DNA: TGTGCCACCAGCAGAGGGACTACTCGCTCCTACGAGCAGTACTTC.

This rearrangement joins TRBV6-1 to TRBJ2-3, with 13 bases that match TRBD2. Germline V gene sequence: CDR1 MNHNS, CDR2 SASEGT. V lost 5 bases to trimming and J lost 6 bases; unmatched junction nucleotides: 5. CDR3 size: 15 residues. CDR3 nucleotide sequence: TGTGCCAGCAGTCCACTAGCGGGGGGGCCCGATACGCAGTATTTT. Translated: CASSPLAGGPDTQYF.

The CDR3 region is CSAPLPGGNIQYF. The CDR3 DNA reads as TGCAGTGCCCCCCTGCCCGGAGGGAACATTCAGTACTTC. The rearrangement joins TRBV20-1 to TRBJ2-4, with D possibly being TRBD2 (6 bases). V lost 6 bases and J lost 7, with 16 bases in between. CDR3 length: 13 residues. Germline CDR1 DFQATT, CDR2 SNEGSKA (reference sequence).

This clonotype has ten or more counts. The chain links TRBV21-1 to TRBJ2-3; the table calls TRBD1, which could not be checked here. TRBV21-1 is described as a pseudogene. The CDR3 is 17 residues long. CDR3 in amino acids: CASSSRCRPTGADTQYF. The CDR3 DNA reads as TGTGCCAGCAGCTCAAGGTGTAGACCAACAGGGGCAGATACGCAGTATTTT.

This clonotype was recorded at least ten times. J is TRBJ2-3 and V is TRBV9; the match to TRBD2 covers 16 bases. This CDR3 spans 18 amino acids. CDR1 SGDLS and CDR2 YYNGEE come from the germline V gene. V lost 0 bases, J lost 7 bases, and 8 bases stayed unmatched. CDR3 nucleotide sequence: TGTGCCAGCAGCGTAGAGGGGACTAGCGGGGGGGCACGGAATACGCAGTATTTT. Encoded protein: CASSVEGTSGGARNTQYF. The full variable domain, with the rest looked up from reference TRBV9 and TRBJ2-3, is DSGVTQTPKHLITATGQRVTLRCSPRSGDLSVYWYQQSLDQGLQFLIQYYNGEERAKGNILERFSAQQFPDLHSELNLSSLELGDSALYFCASSVEGTSGGARNTQYFGPGTRLTVL.

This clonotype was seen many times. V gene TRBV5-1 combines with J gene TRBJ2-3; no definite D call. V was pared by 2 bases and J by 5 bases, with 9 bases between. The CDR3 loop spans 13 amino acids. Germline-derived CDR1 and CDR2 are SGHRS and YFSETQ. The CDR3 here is CASSLQSGDTQYF. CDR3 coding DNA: TGCGCCAGCAGCTTACAGTCTGGAGATACGCAGTATTTT.

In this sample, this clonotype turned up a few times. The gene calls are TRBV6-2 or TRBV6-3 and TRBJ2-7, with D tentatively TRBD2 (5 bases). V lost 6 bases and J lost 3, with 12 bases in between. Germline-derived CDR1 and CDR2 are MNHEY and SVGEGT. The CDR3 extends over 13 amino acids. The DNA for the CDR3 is TGTGCCAGCAGCCACTACGGAGGCTACGAGCAGTACTTC. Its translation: CASSHYGGYEQYF.

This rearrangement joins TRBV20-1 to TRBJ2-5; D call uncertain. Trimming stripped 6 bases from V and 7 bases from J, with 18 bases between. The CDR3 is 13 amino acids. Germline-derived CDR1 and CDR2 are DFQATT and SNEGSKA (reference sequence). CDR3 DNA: TGCAGTGCGCCGCTCACCGCCCGCGGGACCCAGTACTTC. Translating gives CSAPLTARGTQYF.

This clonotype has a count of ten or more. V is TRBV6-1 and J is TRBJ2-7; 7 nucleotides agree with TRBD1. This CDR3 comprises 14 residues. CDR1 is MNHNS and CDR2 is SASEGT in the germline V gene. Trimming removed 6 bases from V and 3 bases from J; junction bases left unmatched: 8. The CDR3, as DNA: TGTGCCAGCAGCCTCGACAGGGCTCGCTACGAGCAGTACTTC. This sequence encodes CASSLDRARYEQYF.

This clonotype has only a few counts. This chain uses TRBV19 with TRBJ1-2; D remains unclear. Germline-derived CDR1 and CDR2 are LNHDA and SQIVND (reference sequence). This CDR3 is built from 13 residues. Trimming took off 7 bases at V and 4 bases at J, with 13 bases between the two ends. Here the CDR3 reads CASIPRVGYGYTF. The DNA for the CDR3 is TGTGCCAGTATCCCGCGGGTTGGCTATGGCTACACCTTC.

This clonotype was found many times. CDR3 sequence (DNA): TGTGCCATCAGCCCAGCGGGGGGCGCCTACGAGCAGTACTTC. This translates into CAISPAGGAYEQYF. The rearrangement uses TRBV10-3 and TRBJ2-7, with 9 nucleotides matching TRBD2. Trimming cost V 6 bases and J 2 bases; bases outside gene matches: 5. CDR3 length: 14 residues. CDR1 is ENHRY and CDR2 is SYGVKD in the germline V gene.

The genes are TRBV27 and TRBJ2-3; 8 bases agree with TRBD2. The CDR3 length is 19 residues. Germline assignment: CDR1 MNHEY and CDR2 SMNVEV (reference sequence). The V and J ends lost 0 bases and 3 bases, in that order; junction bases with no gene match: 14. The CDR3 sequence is CASSLSPIGREASTDTQYF. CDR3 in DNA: TGTGCCAGCAGTTTATCGCCAATAGGGCGGGAGGCCTCGACAGATACGCAGTATTTT.

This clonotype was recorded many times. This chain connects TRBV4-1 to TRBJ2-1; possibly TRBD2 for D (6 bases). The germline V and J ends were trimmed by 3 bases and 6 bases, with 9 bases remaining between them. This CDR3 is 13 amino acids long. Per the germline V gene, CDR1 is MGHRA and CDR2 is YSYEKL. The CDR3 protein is CASSQTSLNEQFF. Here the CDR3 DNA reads TGCGCCAGCAGCCAGACTAGTCTCAATGAGCAGTTCTTC.

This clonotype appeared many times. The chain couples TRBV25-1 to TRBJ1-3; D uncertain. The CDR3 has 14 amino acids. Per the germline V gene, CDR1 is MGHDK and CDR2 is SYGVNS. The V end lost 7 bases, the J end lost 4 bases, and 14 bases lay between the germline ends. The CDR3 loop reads CASTSVGIGNTIYF. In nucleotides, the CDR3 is TGTGCCAGCACCTCGGTGGGGATCGGAAACACCATATATTTT.

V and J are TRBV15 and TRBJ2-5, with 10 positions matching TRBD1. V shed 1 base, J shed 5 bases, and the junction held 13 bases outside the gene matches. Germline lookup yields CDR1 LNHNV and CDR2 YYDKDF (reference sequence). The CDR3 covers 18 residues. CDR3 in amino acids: CATSRALRDRGHGETQYF. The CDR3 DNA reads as TGTGCCACCAGCAGAGCCCTCCGGGACAGGGGACATGGGGAGACCCAGTACTTC.

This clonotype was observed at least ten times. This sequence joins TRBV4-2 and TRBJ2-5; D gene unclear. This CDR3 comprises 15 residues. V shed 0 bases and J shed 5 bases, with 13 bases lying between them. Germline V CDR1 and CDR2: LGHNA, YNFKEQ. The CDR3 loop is CASSQESAYWETQYF. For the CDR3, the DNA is TGTGCCAGCAGCCAAGAATCGGCGTATTGGGAGACCCAGTACTTC.

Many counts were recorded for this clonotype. The DNA for the CDR3 is TGTGCCAGCAACAGGGGAGGCACTGAAGCTTTCTTT. Amino acids: CASNRGGTEAFF. The rearrangement links TRBV6-2 or TRBV6-3 to TRBJ1-1, with 7 bases identical to TRBD1. V trimming: 7 bases; J trimming: 4 bases; junction bases outside the gene matches: 3. CDR1 and CDR2 from the germline V gene are MNHEY and SVGEGT. This CDR3 contains 12 residues.

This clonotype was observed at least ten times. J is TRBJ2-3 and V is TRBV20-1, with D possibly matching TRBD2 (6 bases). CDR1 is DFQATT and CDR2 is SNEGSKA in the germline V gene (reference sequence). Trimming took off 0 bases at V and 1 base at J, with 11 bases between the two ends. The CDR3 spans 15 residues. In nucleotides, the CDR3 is TGCAGTGCTAGAGATCGGCGGGGCGGCACAGATACGCAGTATTTT. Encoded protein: CSARDRRGGTDTQYF.

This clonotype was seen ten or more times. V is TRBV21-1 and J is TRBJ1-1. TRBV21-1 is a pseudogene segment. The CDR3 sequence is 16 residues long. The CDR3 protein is CASSKVAGRGNTEAFF. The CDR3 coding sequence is TGTGCCAGCAGCAAAGTGGCAGGGAGGGGGAACACTGAAGCTTTCTTT.

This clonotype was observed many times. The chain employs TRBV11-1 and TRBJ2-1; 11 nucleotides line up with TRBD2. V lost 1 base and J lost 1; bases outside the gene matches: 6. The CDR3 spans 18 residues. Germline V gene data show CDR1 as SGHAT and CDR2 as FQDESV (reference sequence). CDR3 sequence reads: CASSLGLAGRGSYNEQFF. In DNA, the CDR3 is TGTGCCAGCAGCTTAGGACTAGCGGGGAGGGGGTCCTACAATGAGCAGTTCTTC.

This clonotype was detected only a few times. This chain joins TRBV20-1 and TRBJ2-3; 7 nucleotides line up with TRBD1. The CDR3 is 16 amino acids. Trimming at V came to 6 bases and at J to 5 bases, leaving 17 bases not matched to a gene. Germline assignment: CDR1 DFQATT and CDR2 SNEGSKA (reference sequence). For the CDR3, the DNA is TGCAGTGCCCCCCTTTCGGGACAGAGGTTTCGAGATACGCAGTATTTT. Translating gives CSAPLSGQRFRDTQYF.

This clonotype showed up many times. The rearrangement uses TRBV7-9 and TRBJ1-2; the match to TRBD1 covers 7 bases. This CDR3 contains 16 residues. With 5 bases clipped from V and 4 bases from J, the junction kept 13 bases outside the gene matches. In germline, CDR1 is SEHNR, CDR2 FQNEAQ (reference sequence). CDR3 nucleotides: TGTGCCAGCAGCCGAGGGGGCGGCGGTGGACGCTATGGCTACACCTTC. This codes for CASSRGGGGGRYGYTF.

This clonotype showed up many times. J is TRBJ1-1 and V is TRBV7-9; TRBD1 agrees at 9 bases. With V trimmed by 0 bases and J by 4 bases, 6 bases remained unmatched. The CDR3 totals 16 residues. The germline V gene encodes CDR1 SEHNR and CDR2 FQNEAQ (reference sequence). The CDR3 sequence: CASSLAGRQGGTEAFF. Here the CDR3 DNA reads TGTGCCAGCAGCTTAGCGGGCCGACAGGGGGGCACTGAAGCTTTCTTT.

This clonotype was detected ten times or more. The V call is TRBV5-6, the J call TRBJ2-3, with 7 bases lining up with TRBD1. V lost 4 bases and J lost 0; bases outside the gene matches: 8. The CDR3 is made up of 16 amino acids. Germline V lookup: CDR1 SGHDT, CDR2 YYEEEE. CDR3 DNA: TGTGCCAGCAGCCCTTACAGGGGACCTAGCACAGATACGCAGTATTTT. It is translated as CASSPYRGPSTDTQYF. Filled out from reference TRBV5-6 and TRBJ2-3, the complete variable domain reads DAGVTQSPTHLIKTRGQQVTLRCSPKSGHDTVSWYQQALGQGPQFIFQYYEEEERQRGNFPDRFSGHQFPNYSSELNVNALLLGDSALYLCASSPYRGPSTDTQYFGPGTRLTVL.

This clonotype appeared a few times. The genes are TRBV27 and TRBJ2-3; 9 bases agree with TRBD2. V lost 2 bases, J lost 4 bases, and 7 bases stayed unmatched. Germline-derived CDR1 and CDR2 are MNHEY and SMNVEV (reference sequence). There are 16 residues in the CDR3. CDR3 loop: CASSLPPGLASDTQYF. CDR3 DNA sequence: TGTGCCAGCAGTTTACCTCCGGGACTAGCTTCAGATACGCAGTATTTT.

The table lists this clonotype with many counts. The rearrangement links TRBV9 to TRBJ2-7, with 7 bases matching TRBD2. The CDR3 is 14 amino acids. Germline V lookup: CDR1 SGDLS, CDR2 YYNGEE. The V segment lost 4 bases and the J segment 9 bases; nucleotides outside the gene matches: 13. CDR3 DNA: TGTGCCAGCAGCCCGACCCTAGCGGCGAGGGGGCAGTACTTC. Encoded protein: CASSPTLAARGQYF.

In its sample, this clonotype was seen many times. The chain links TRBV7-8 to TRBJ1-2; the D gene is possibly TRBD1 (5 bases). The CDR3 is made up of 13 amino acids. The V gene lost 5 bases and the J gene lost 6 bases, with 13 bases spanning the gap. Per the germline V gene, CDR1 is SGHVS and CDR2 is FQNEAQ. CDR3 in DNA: TGTGCCAGCAGCATGCAGGGATTTGATGGCTACACCTTC. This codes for CASSMQGFDGYTF.

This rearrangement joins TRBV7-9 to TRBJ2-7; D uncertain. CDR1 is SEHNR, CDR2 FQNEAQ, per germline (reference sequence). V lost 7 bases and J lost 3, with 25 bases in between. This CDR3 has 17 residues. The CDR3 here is CASNHFRCQVQFYEQYF. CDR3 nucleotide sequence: TGTGCCAGCAACCACTTCCGCTGTCAAGTCCAGTTCTACGAGCAGTACTTC.

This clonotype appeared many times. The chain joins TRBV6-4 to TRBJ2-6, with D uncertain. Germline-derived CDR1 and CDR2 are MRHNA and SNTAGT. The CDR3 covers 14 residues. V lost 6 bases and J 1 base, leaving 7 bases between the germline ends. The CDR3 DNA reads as TGTGCCAGCAGAACAGATTCTGGGGCCAACGTCCTGACTTTC. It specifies CASRTDSGANVLTF.

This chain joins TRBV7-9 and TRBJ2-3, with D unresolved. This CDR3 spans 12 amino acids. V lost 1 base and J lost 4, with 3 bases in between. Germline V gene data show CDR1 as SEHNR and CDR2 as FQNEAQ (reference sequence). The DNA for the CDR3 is TGTGCCAGCAGCTTAGGGGCAGATACGCAGTATTTT. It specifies CASSLGADTQYF.